These 3 T cell receptor beta chains share one sample of origin, sequenced in a study of blood T cell repertoires in COVID-19. The assay was immunoSEQ multiplex PCR, and TCRdb's table has in-frame clones only and misses some. This table holds roughly 200,000 clones, approximately 85% found once. What was sequenced was PBMCs or T cells enriched from blood (not recorded which). The source is a man between 40 and 49 years old who had recovered from COVID-19.

This clone was detected once. The rearrangement uses TRBV18 and TRBJ2-7; D not certain. Germline CDR1 and CDR2: KGHSH and LQKENI. There are 15 residues in the CDR3. V shed 6 bases and J shed 3 bases, with 18 bases lying between them. CDR3 bases: TGTGCCAGCTCGCAAACAGTAAAACGAATCTACGAGCAGTACTTC. Translated, it gives CASSQTVKRIYEQYF.

This chain links TRBV9 with TRBJ2-7; D perhaps matches TRBD2 (6 bases). Germline V gives CDR1 SGDLS, CDR2 YYNGEE. The CDR3 is 15 residues long. With 4 bases removed from V and 4 bases from J, the gap between germline ends came to 18 bases. The CDR3 DNA sequence: TGTGCCAGCAGCCCCTCGGCGGGAATTGGTTACGAGCAGTACTTC. It yields the protein CASSPSAGIGYEQYF.

The chain links TRBV12-5 to TRBJ1-1; 9 nucleotides align to TRBD1. This CDR3 is 16 amino acids long. Germline lookup yields CDR1 LGHNT and CDR2 FRNRAP. J gave up 10 bases and V 0 bases, and 12 bases lay outside the gene matches. The CDR3 region is CASGLVSGGGTGRAFF. CDR3 nucleotides: TGTGCTAGTGGTTTGGTATCGGGAGGGGGGACAGGGCGAGCTTTCTTT.